These T cell receptor beta chains were read from a single sample in a study of blood T cell repertoires in COVID-19. Profiled with immunoSEQ multiplex PCR; TCRdb holds only in-frame clones, not every one. This sample has about 280,000 clones; roughly 85% occur once, and the top ten carry 4% to 6%. The sequenced sample consisted of peripheral blood. Receptors originate from a man aged 45-60 years with active or convalescent COVID-19. The CDR3 runs from the conserved cysteine through the conserved F or W. The D gene is left open where the match is weak. Size is omitted from some rows. Given values are once, few, many or a class for expanded clones.

v_call: TRBV9; d_call: -; cdr3_length: 15; j_call: TRBJ2-7; clone_size: -; cdr3_aa: CASSLGGGSSYEQYF; cdr3_nt: TGTGCCAGCAGCCTTGGAGGGGGCAGCTCCTACGAGCAGTACTTC
v_call: TRBV7-7; d_call: TRBD2; cdr3_length: 16; j_call: TRBJ2-5; clone_size: once; cdr3_aa: CASSLGLAGGQETQYF; cdr3_nt: TGTGCTAGCAGCTTAGGACTAGCGGGAGGGCAAGAGACCCAGTACTTC
v_call: TRBV7-6; d_call: TRBD2; cdr3_length: 17; j_call: TRBJ2-1; clone_size: -; cdr3_aa: CASSPGTSGRAPNEQFF; cdr3_nt: TGTGCCAGCAGCCCGGGGACTAGCGGGAGGGCCCCCAATGAGCAGTTCTTC
v_call: TRBV4-1; d_call: -; cdr3_length: 15; j_call: TRBJ2-2; clone_size: -; cdr3_aa: CASSQDNAPAGELFF; cdr3_nt: TGCGCCAGCAGCCAAGATAACGCTCCGGCCGGGGAGCTGTTTTTT
v_call: TRBV29-1; d_call: TRBD1; cdr3_length: 13; j_call: TRBJ1-4; clone_size: -; cdr3_aa: CSGTTGPNEKLFF; cdr3_nt: TGCAGCGGGACGACAGGGCCTAATGAAAAACTGTTTTTT
v_call: TRBV28; d_call: -; cdr3_length: 16; j_call: TRBJ1-3; clone_size: once; cdr3_aa: CASSFNRASSGNTIYF; cdr3_nt: TGTGCCAGCAGTTTCAACAGGGCCAGCTCTGGAAACACCATATATTTT
v_call: TRBV7-3; d_call: TRBD1; cdr3_length: 15; j_call: TRBJ2-1; clone_size: -; cdr3_aa: CASSTQGSSYNEQFF; cdr3_nt: TGTGCCAGCAGCACACAGGGGAGCTCCTACAATGAGCAGTTCTTC
v_call: TRBV30; d_call: -; cdr3_length: 15; j_call: TRBJ1-1; clone_size: -; cdr3_aa: CACRPGGASFTEAFF; cdr3_nt: TGTGCCTGTCGCCCTGGGGGGGCGAGCTTCACTGAAGCTTTCTTT
v_call: TRBV10-3; d_call: -; cdr3_length: 13; j_call: TRBJ1-1; clone_size: -; cdr3_aa: CAISPRVNTEAFF; cdr3_nt: TGTGCCATCAGTCCCAGGGTTAACACTGAAGCTTTCTTT
v_call: TRBV6-5; d_call: -; cdr3_length: 14; j_call: TRBJ1-2; clone_size: -; cdr3_aa: CATQPGVSGYGYTF; cdr3_nt: TGTGCCACCCAACCCGGGGTCTCTGGCTATGGCTACACCTTC
v_call: TRBV29-1; d_call: -; cdr3_length: 13; j_call: TRBJ2-2; clone_size: once; cdr3_aa: CSVGITNTGELFF; cdr3_nt: TGCAGCGTCGGGATCACAAACACCGGGGAGCTGTTTTTT
v_call: TRBV11-3; d_call: TRBD2; cdr3_length: 16; j_call: TRBJ2-2; clone_size: -; cdr3_aa: CASSLVGTRGTGELFF; cdr3_nt: TGTGCCAGCAGCTTGGTTGGGACTAGAGGAACCGGGGAGCTGTTTTTT
v_call: TRBV5-5; d_call: -; cdr3_length: 14; j_call: TRBJ1-2; clone_size: -; cdr3_aa: CASSQPGQLYGYTF; cdr3_nt: TGTGCCAGCAGTCAGCCCGGACAGCTATATGGCTACACCTTC
v_call: TRBV7-3; d_call: -; cdr3_length: 16; j_call: TRBJ2-2; clone_size: -; cdr3_aa: CASSLNPAEYTGELFF; cdr3_nt: TGTGCCAGCAGCTTAAACCCAGCGGAGTACACCGGGGAGCTGTTTTTT
v_call: TRBV18; d_call: -; cdr3_length: 13; j_call: TRBJ2-5; clone_size: -; cdr3_aa: CASSPKPIETQYF; cdr3_nt: TGTGCCAGCTCACCAAAGCCGATAGAGACCCAGTACTTC
v_call: TRBV6-2/TRBV6-3; d_call: -; cdr3_length: 13; j_call: TRBJ2-7; clone_size: -; cdr3_aa: CASSHRGRGEQYF; cdr3_nt: TGTGCCAGCAGCCACAGGGGCCGGGGGGAGCAGTACTTC
v_call: TRBV6-6; d_call: TRBD2; cdr3_length: 14; j_call: TRBJ2-7; clone_size: -; cdr3_aa: CATTLGGSSYEQYF; cdr3_nt: TGTGCCACCACCCTCGGCGGGAGCTCCTACGAGCAGTACTTC
v_call: TRBV5-1; d_call: TRBD1; cdr3_length: 16; j_call: TRBJ1-2; clone_size: -; cdr3_aa: CASSSQQGALDYGYTF; cdr3_nt: TGCGCCAGCAGCTCCCAACAGGGGGCGCTGGACTATGGCTACACCTTC
v_call: TRBV28; d_call: TRBD1; cdr3_length: 16; j_call: TRBJ1-5; clone_size: -; cdr3_aa: CASSSHTGGSWRPQHF; cdr3_nt: TGTGCCAGCAGTTCTCATACAGGGGGCTCCTGGAGGCCCCAGCATTTT
v_call: TRBV6-6; d_call: -; cdr3_length: 13; j_call: TRBJ2-1; clone_size: -; cdr3_aa: CASSATRYNEQFF; cdr3_nt: TGTGCCAGCAGTGCGACTCGCTACAATGAGCAGTTCTTC
v_call: TRBV5-1; d_call: -; cdr3_length: 18; j_call: TRBJ2-7; clone_size: -; cdr3_aa: CASSSRDSQQYWFYEQYF; cdr3_nt: TGCGCCAGCAGCTCTCGGGACTCTCAACAGTATTGGTTCTACGAGCAGTACTTC
v_call: TRBV7-9; d_call: TRBD2; cdr3_length: 18; j_call: TRBJ2-6; clone_size: -; cdr3_aa: CASSSRLAGGNGANVLTF; cdr3_nt: TGTGCCAGCAGCTCTAGACTAGCGGGAGGCAATGGGGCCAACGTCCTGACTTTC
v_call: TRBV4-3; d_call: -; cdr3_length: 14; j_call: TRBJ1-1; clone_size: -; cdr3_aa: CASSQERLNTEAFF; cdr3_nt: TGCGCCAGCAGCCAAGAGAGGCTGAACACTGAAGCTTTCTTT
v_call: TRBV19; d_call: TRBD1; cdr3_length: 18; j_call: TRBJ1-1; clone_size: -; cdr3_aa: CASSNSRGDSFMNTEAFF; cdr3_nt: TGTGCCAGTAGTAATTCGCGGGGGGACAGCTTCATGAACACTGAAGCTTTCTTT
v_call: TRBV30; d_call: -; cdr3_length: 14; j_call: TRBJ1-2; clone_size: -; cdr3_aa: CAWSVVGATYGYTF; cdr3_nt: TGTGCCTGGAGTGTGGTAGGAGCTACCTATGGCTACACCTTC
v_call: TRBV20-1; d_call: -; cdr3_length: 11; j_call: TRBJ2-7; clone_size: -; cdr3_aa: CSVQGRNEQYF; cdr3_nt: TGCAGTGTACAGGGGAGGAACGAGCAGTACTTC